This T cell receptor beta chain is from a study of blood T cell repertoires in COVID-19. Background on the study: The United States, Italy and Spain supplied acute and convalescent COVID-19 samples. T cells, B-cell-depleted T cells, or PBMCs provided the cDNA or gDNA that served as material.

Per the original data handling: It was from reference gene primer amplification that nucleated cell counts were estimated. Produced via immunoSEQ multiplex PCR; TCRdb's table is partial and in-frame only. That table furnishes V, J and clone size, whereas the DNA furnished D and trimming. The sample contains about 98,000 clones, around 85% of which appear only once. V lost 4 bases and J lost 4, with 12 bases in between. The germline V gene has CDR1 KGHDR and CDR2 SFDVKD. This CDR3 comprises 15 residues. Sample: peripheral blood. The TCR comes from an elderly woman with acute or convalescent COVID-19. The rearrangement joins TRBV24-1 to TRBJ2-2, with a tentative D call TRBD2 (6 bases). The CDR3 spells CATSEVGGPTGELFF. The CDR3 DNA follows: TGTGCCACCAGTGAGGTGGGAGGCCCCACCGGGGAGCTGTTTTTT.